Described below is a single T cell receptor (beta chain) sequence and its context. This entry belongs to a study of blood T cell repertoires in COVID-19. CDR3 length: 14 residues. Trimming shortened V by 7 bases and J by 9 bases, and 20 bases separated the two germline ends. Germline loops: CDR1 SGHRS, CDR2 YFSETQ. Repertoires were generated with immunoSEQ multiplex PCR, while TCRdb's copy carries only in-frame clones and drops some. The sample includes 150,000 to 200,000 clones, 65% to 80% of them seen just once. Material: peripheral blood. This receptor was taken from a man aged 55 to 70 with acute or convalescent COVID-19. The V call is TRBV5-1, the J call TRBJ2-1, with D perhaps matching TRBD1 (6 bases). The CDR3 sequence: CASGGVQGQGEQFF. The DNA of the CDR3 is TGCGCCAGCGGCGGAGTGCAGGGGCAGGGTGAGCAGTTCTTC.